This paragraph reports one T cell receptor beta chain. This specimen comes from a study of T cells after somatic rescue of genetic block. The CDR3 has 15 amino acids. The germline V gene has CDR1 LGHNA and CDR2 YSLEER. V dropped 4 bases and J dropped 1 base, with 10 bases sitting between them. TCRdb keeps only in-frame clones here, not all; method: immunoSEQ multiplex PCR. The sample gives roughly 110,000 clones, about 89% of which show up once; about 1.5% is in the top ten. This chain uses TRBV4-3 with TRBJ2-2; D might be TRBD1 (5 bases). This clonotype originated in a woman younger than 30. The sequencing input was peripheral blood mononuclear cells (PBMCs). The chain's CDR3 is CASSRVTGNTGELFF. CDR3 nucleotide sequence: TGCGCCAGCAGCCGAGTTACAGGGAACACCGGGGAGCTGTTTTTT.